Below, 11 T cell receptor beta chains from the same sample are listed, as sequenced in a study of blood T cells in healthy people across ages. Alongside a J-beta primer mix, a sample-barcoded 5' primer served in a second PCR lasting roughly 7 to 11 cycles. TCRdb analysed the 5' RACE reads with MiXCR anew, one entry per CDR3 protein. The table has roughly 2 million distinct CDR3 sequences, roughly 50% seen once. Sequencing was performed on blood. The receptor source for this set is a woman aged 40 to 49 in good health.

This chain uses TRBV28 with TRBJ2-2; 15 positions agree with TRBD2. Germline assignment: CDR1 MDHEN and CDR2 SYDVKM. The junction had 9 bases not matched to a gene; V was cut back by 5 bases and J by 5 bases. This CDR3 is 18 amino acids long. The CDR3 protein is CASSPSGLAGGRTGELFF. The CDR3, as DNA: TGTGCCAGCAGTCCTTCAGGACTAGCGGGGGGGCGAACCGGGGAGCTGTTTTTT.

This chain joins TRBV6-5 and TRBJ1-2; 8 nucleotides agree with TRBD1. Germline lookup yields CDR1 MNHEY and CDR2 SVGAGI. V lost 2 bases and J lost 3; bases outside the gene matches: 5. The CDR3 covers 15 residues. The DNA of the CDR3 is TGTGCCAGCAGTTACACCTCACAGGGGGACTATGGCTACACCTTC. This translates into CASSYTSQGDYGYTF.

The chain employs TRBV28 and TRBJ2-5; the D gene is possibly TRBD2 (5 bases). Germline values: CDR1 MDHEN, CDR2 SYDVKM. V lost 10 bases and J lost 2, with 23 bases in between. CDR3 length: 16 amino acids. In DNA, the CDR3 is TGTGCCACCACGGGCCTTACACGGGGTTCGCAAGAGACCCAGTACTTC. Amino acid sequence: CATTGLTRGSQETQYF.

The chain carries TRBV29-1 and TRBJ2-7; 7 nucleotides line up with TRBD1. Germline V gene data show CDR1 as SQVTM and CDR2 as ANQGSEA. V dropped 6 bases and J dropped 5; count of bases not matched to a gene: 10. The CDR3 runs 13 residues. Here the CDR3 reads CSVTQGVWDEQYF. The CDR3 nucleotides read TGCAGCGTGACTCAGGGGGTATGGGACGAGCAGTACTTC.

This clonotype was seen only a few times. The chain links TRBV6-2 or TRBV6-3 to TRBJ2-3; D is unresolved. Germline CDR1 reads MNHEY; CDR2 reads SVGEGT. Trimming left V 6 bases short and J 5 bases short, with 6 bases between. CDR3 length: 11 amino acids. The CDR3 DNA is TGTGCCAGCAGGAAGGGAGATACGCAGTATTTT. Translated: CASRKGDTQYF.

This clonotype was counted only a few times. The chain has TRBV27 and TRBJ2-3; tentatively, D is TRBD1 or TRBD2 (5 bases each). Germline CDR1 and CDR2: MNHEY and SMNVEV (reference sequence). The V end lost 2 bases, the J end lost 1 base, and 10 bases lay between the germline ends. This CDR3 is built from 15 residues. The CDR3 spells CASSLGDPGTDTQYF. The CDR3, as DNA: TGTGCCAGCAGTTTAGGGGACCCGGGCACAGATACGCAGTATTTT.

Notes on this clonotype: At one end the junction does not follow the germline gene, possibly because of a read error. The gene calls are TRBV7-9 and TRBJ2-7; TRBD2 matches at 13 bases. This CDR3 contains 17 residues. CDR1 and CDR2 from the germline V gene are SEHNR and FQNEAQ (reference sequence). The CDR3: CASSPRAGTSGEDEQYF. The CDR3 region has the DNA TGCGCCAGCAGCCCAAGAGCCGGGACTAGCGGGGAGGACGAGCAGTACTTC.

The J gene is TRBJ2-5, the V gene TRBV9, with TRBD1 matching 9 bases. V lost 2 bases and J lost 3; bases outside the gene matches: 11. The V gene's germline CDR1 is SGDLS and CDR2 YYNGEE. This CDR3 region has 17 residues. This CDR3 reads CASSVSLAQGAKETQYF. CDR3 sequence (DNA): TGTGCCAGCAGCGTCTCCCTAGCACAGGGGGCTAAAGAGACCCAGTACTTC. Based on the CDR3 plus reference TRBV9 and TRBJ2-5, the full variable domain is DSGVTQTPKHLITATGQRVTLRCSPRSGDLSVYWYQQSLDQGLQFLIQYYNGEERAKGNILERFSAQQFPDLHSELNLSSLELGDSALYFCASSVSLAQGAKETQYFGPGTRLLVL.

This clonotype appeared a few times. The chain carries TRBV27 and TRBJ1-6, with 7 bases aligning to TRBD1. This CDR3 has 15 amino acids. V gave up 2 bases and J gave up 6 bases; unmatched junction bases: 4. The germline V gene has CDR1 MNHEY and CDR2 SMNVEV (reference sequence). As DNA, the CDR3 is TGTGCCAGCAGTTTAAAGGGGGCAGGTAATTCACCCCTCCACTTT. It encodes CASSLKGAGNSPLHF.

The sample holds a few counts of this clonotype. CDR3 nucleotides: TGTGCCAGCAGTTACGTCAGGGCGTCAGATACGCAGTATTTT. Its translation is CASSYVRASDTQYF. The rearrangement links TRBV6-6 to TRBJ2-3; D is perhaps TRBD1 (5 bases). The CDR3 contains 14 residues. V lost 2 bases and J 4 bases, leaving 10 bases between the germline ends. Germline CDR1 is MNHNY and CDR2 is SVGAGI (reference sequence).

This sequence joins TRBV13 and TRBJ2-1; no clear D. CDR3 length equals 14 residues. In germline, CDR1 is PRHDT, CDR2 FYEKMQ (reference sequence). The germline V and J ends were trimmed by 8 bases and 10 bases, with 21 bases remaining between them. CDR3 nucleotide sequence: TGTGCCAGCCTAACCCATGGACCACCTTACGAGCAGTTCTTC. Translation: CASLTHGPPYEQFF.